A selection of T cell receptor beta chains follows, all from one sample in a study of blood T cell repertoires in COVID-19. Assay used: immunoSEQ multiplex PCR; TCRdb lists only in-frame clones, some missing. The table records about 160,000 clones, around four fifths of them present only once. Sequencing used peripheral blood. These receptor sequences come from a woman over 75 with acute or convalescent COVID-19. Each CDR3 is given with its conserved first and last residue. A D gene is named only where the DNA matches it firmly. A row's size may be missing; if present it is once, few, many or a size class.

J: TRBJ1-2; V: TRBV7-8; D: .; size: .; DNA: TGTGCCAGCAGCCCAAGACATGACTATGGCTACACCTTC; CDR3: CASSPRHDYGYTF
J: TRBJ1-1; V: TRBV19; D: .; size: .; DNA: TGTGCCAGTAGTACCAGGGGCAGGGGATTAGTGAACACTGAAGCTTTCTTT; CDR3: CASSTRGRGLVNTEAFF
J: TRBJ2-1; V: TRBV4-3; D: .; size: .; DNA: TGCGCCAGCAGCCAAGATCTCTTAGTACATGAGCAGTTCTTC; CDR3: CASSQDLLVHEQFF
J: TRBJ1-4; V: TRBV5-6; D: .; size: few; DNA: TGTGCCAGCAGCGAAACAGGAGCCTCAACTAATGAAAAACTGTTTTTT; CDR3: CASSETGASTNEKLFF
J: TRBJ2-5; V: TRBV5-4; D: TRBD2; size: .; DNA: TGTGCCAGCAGCTTGACTAGCGGACCTGGAGAGACCCAGTACTTC; CDR3: CASSLTSGPGETQYF
J: TRBJ1-2; V: TRBV2; D: .; size: .; DNA: TGTGCCAGCAGTGAAGCGTTGTGGAGTGAGTGCACCTTC; CDR3: CASSEALWSECTF
J: TRBJ1-3; V: TRBV19; D: TRBD1; size: once; DNA: TGTGCCAGCCGCGAGACAGGGTCGGGAAACACCATATATTTT; CDR3: CASRETGSGNTIYF
J: TRBJ1-5; V: TRBV30; D: .; size: .; DNA: TGTGCCTGGAGTGTAGGCCAGGGCCATCAGCCCCAGCATTTT; CDR3: CAWSVGQGHQPQHF
J: TRBJ1-2; V: TRBV5-4; D: .; size: .; DNA: TGTGCCAGCAGCTTGGTGGGCAGCTTAGGAGGCTACACCTTC; CDR3: CASSLVGSLGGYTF
J: TRBJ1-5; V: TRBV3-1/TRBV3-2; D: .; size: .; DNA: TGTGCCAGCAGCCAAGGCGGAGATCAGCCCCAGCATTTT; CDR3: CASSQGGDQPQHF
J: TRBJ1-5; V: TRBV9; D: .; size: .; DNA: TGTGCCAGCAGCGTAGATGAGTATCAGCCCCAGCATTTT; CDR3: CASSVDEYQPQHF
J: TRBJ1-2; V: TRBV6-2/TRBV6-3; D: TRBD1; size: .; DNA: TGTGCCAGCAGTTGGACAGGGTTCGAACGAGATCTTAAAGCTAACTATGGCTACACCTTC; CDR3: CASSWTGFERDLKANYGYTF
J: TRBJ2-3; V: TRBV5-4; D: .; size: .; DNA: TGTGCCAGCAGCTTATTTATTGCGGATACGCAGTATTTT; CDR3: CASSLFIADTQYF
J: TRBJ1-1; V: TRBV19; D: TRBD1; size: .; DNA: TGTGCCAGTGCCAACCCCGGACAGGCCGCTGAAGCTTTCTTT; CDR3: CASANPGQAAEAFF
J: TRBJ1-1; V: TRBV19; D: .; size: .; DNA: TGTGCCAGTAGTCCTCTTCGGGGGGCTAACACTGAAGCTTTCTTT; CDR3: CASSPLRGANTEAFF
J: TRBJ2-5; V: TRBV7-6; D: TRBD2; size: few; DNA: TGTGCCAGCAGCTTACCCGAAGGGACTAGCGGGTTGTACCAAGAGACCCAGTACTTC; CDR3: CASSLPEGTSGLYQETQYF
J: TRBJ1-3; V: TRBV5-4; D: TRBD1; size: few; DNA: TGTGCCAGCAGCTTCCGGGACAGGGGGCGACTATATTTT; CDR3: CASSFRDRGRLYF
J: TRBJ2-5; V: TRBV29-1; D: TRBD2; size: .; DNA: TGCAGCGTTACGGGCCTGGCGGGAGTAGAGACCCAGTACTTC; CDR3: CSVTGLAGVETQYF
J: TRBJ1-1; V: TRBV11-2; D: .; size: .; DNA: TGTGCCAGCAGCTTCGGGGCTGAAGCTTTCTTT; CDR3: CASSFGAEAFF
J: TRBJ2-5; V: TRBV5-5; D: TRBD2; size: .; DNA: TGTGCCAGCAGCCCCGTCGAAGCGGGGAGATGGGCCCAAGAGACCCAGTACTTC; CDR3: CASSPVEAGRWAQETQYF
J: TRBJ2-1; V: TRBV2; D: TRBD2; size: .; DNA: TGTGCCAGCAGTGCAGCGTGGGGGTCTAGCGGGAGCAATGAGCAGTTCTTC; CDR3: CASSAAWGSSGSNEQFF
J: TRBJ1-1; V: TRBV15; D: .; size: .; DNA: TGTGCCACCAGCAGAAGAGTAGGGGGTGAAGATACTGAAGCTTTCTTT; CDR3: CATSRRVGGEDTEAFF
J: TRBJ2-5; V: TRBV11-2; D: .; size: once; DNA: TGTGCCAGCAGTTCGGGTCTACAAGAGACCCAGTACTTC; CDR3: CASSSGLQETQYF